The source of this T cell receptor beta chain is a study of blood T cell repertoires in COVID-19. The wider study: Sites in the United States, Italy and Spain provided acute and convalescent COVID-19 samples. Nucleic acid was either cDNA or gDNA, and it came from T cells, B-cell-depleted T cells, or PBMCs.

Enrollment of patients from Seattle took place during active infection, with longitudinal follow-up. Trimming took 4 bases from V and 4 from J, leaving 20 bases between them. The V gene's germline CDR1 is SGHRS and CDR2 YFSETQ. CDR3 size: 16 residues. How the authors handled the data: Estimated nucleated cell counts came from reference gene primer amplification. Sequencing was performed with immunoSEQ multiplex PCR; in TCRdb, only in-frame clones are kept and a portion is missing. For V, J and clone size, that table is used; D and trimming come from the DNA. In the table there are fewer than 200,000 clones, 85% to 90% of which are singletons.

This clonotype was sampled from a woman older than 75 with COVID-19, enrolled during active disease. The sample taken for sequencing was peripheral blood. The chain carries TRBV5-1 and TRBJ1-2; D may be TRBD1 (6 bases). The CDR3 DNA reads TGCGCCAGCAGCAGCAATGAGGGGGGGTCCAGCTATGGCTACACCTTC. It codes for CASSSNEGGSSYGYTF.